What follows are 26 T cell receptor beta chains derived from one specimen sequenced in a study of CD8+ T cells in alopecia areata (dated by TCRdb to between 2017 and 2018). Reading the label with the study, this specimen's time point is: about 4 weeks on oral tofacitinib. The treatment or condition label, read with the paper, signifies: oral pan-JAK inhibitor, 5-10 mg twice daily. Lesional scalp punch biopsies and peripheral blood were obtained from alopecia areata patients. The method behind the library was the immunoSEQ multiplex PCR assay. RNA was extracted from all samples and reverse transcribed into cDNA, which served as template for TCR sequencing. As stored in TCRdb, this immuneACCESS dataset retains in-frame rearrangements with V and J assigned. A fraction of the clones does not appear; measured against another copy, unresolved V genes explain less than half of the discrepancy, and the remainder lacks a known reason. For this sample there are around 13,000 clones; approximately 67% appear just once. The ten largest clones take up 7% to 7.5% of the sample.

This specimen was skin, taken at week 4, from a patient treated with tofacitinib. These receptors originate from a human donor with alopecia areata.

This chain uses TRBV5-1 with TRBJ2-7, with TRBD1 as a possible D gene (6 bases). The germline CDR1 and CDR2 sequences are SGHRS and YFSETQ. V shed 1 base and J shed 5 bases, with 19 bases lying between them. The CDR3 is 16 amino acids. CDR3 sequence: CASSLIRSQGNHEQYF. In nucleotides, the CDR3 is TGCGCCAGCAGCTTGATTCGTTCCCAGGGGAACCACGAGCAGTACTTC.

The J gene is TRBJ1-4, the V gene TRBV6-6; TRBD1 matches at 10 bases. This CDR3 has 14 residues. Germline loops: CDR1 MNHNY, CDR2 SVGAGI (reference sequence). V dropped 7 bases and J dropped 4; count of bases not matched to a gene: 3. The CDR3 sequence: CASTRDRGNEKLFF. The DNA of the CDR3 is TGTGCCAGCACCCGGGACAGGGGTAATGAAAAACTGTTTTTT.

The chain carries TRBV6-6 and TRBJ2-7; 11 positions agree with TRBD2. The CDR3 has 16 amino acids. V was clipped by 0 bases and J by 5 bases; unmatched bases: 6. The germline gives CDR1 MNHNY, CDR2 SVGAGI (reference sequence). The CDR3 region is CASSYSLAGGQDEQYF. The CDR3 DNA sequence: TGTGCCAGCAGTTACTCGCTAGCGGGGGGTCAGGACGAGCAGTACTTC.

V gene TRBV18 combines with J gene TRBJ2-3, with 11 bases identical to TRBD2. V dropped 4 bases and J dropped 1; count of bases not matched to a gene: 7. In germline, CDR1 is KGHSH, CDR2 LQKENI. This CDR3 has 17 amino acids. The CDR3 DNA reads as TGTGCCAGCTCACTATCGACTAGCGGGGCCGGCACAGATACGCAGTATTTT. This gives the protein CASSLSTSGAGTDTQYF.

The chain recombines TRBV6-1 with TRBJ1-2, with unresolved D. V was cut by 2 bases and J by 8 bases, with 18 bases left in between. The germline V gene has CDR1 MNHNS and CDR2 SASEGT. The CDR3 consists of 15 residues. CDR3 residues: CASSELVTERRGYTF. CDR3 sequence (DNA): TGTGCCAGCAGTGAACTCGTCACAGAACGGCGGGGCTACACCTTC.

This chain joins TRBV13 and TRBJ2-7; D remains ambiguous. CDR3 length: 14 residues. The ends were cut back, 0 bases at V and 2 bases at J, with 8 bases in the middle. Germline V gene data show CDR1 as PRHDT and CDR2 as FYEKMQ (reference sequence). CDR3 sequence reads: CASSLGDSPYEQYF. The CDR3 DNA reads as TGTGCCAGCAGCTTAGGAGACTCCCCCTACGAGCAGTACTTC.

The CDR3 protein is CASSKPSGGYNEQFF. Written as DNA, the CDR3 is TGTGCCAGCAGCAAACCTAGCGGGGGGTACAATGAGCAGTTCTTC. The J gene is TRBJ2-1, the V gene TRBV11-2; 11 bases match TRBD2. Germline CDR1 reads SGHAT; CDR2 reads FQNNGV. V shed 5 bases and J 4 bases; nucleotides not matched to a gene: 4. This CDR3 spans 15 amino acids.

CDR3 sequence: CASSHQETSGYTF. CDR3 bases: TGCGCCAGCAGCCACCAGGAAACTAGTGGCTACACCTTC. The gene calls are TRBV4-3 and TRBJ1-2; D unresolved. The V end was cut by 3 bases, the J end by 7 bases, with 12 bases between. This CDR3 region has 13 residues. Per the germline V gene, CDR1 is LGHNA and CDR2 is YSLEER.

The gene calls are TRBV5-4 and TRBJ2-2, with a tentative D call TRBD2 (6 bases). V lost 2 bases, J lost 3 bases, and 8 bases lay in between. The length of the CDR3 is 14 residues. Germline CDR1 SGHNT, CDR2 YYREEE (reference sequence). The DNA of the CDR3 is TGTGCCAGCAGCTTCCAGCGGGACACCGGGGAGCTGTTTTTT. This sequence encodes CASSFQRDTGELFF.

This clone has a handful of counts. V gene TRBV6-5 combines with J gene TRBJ2-7; D might be TRBD1 (6 bases). The CDR3 is 15 residues long. In germline, CDR1 is MNHEY, CDR2 SVGAGI. Between the trimmed V and J ends, which lost 6 bases and 1 base, there was a span of 16 bases. Written as DNA, the CDR3 is TGTGCCAGCAGAACACACAGGGCCAATTCCTACGAGCAGTACTTC. Translated, it gives CASRTHRANSYEQYF.

This clone has just one count. The chain has TRBV11-2 and TRBJ1-1, with D hard to call. Germline assignment: CDR1 SGHAT and CDR2 FQNNGV. The CDR3 is 14 residues long. V lost 2 bases to trimming and J lost 6 bases, with 13 bases between them. The CDR3 loop is CASSLPPPAPEAFF. Written as DNA, the CDR3 is TGTGCCAGCAGCTTACCGCCGCCCGCTCCTGAAGCTTTCTTT.

V and J are TRBV2 and TRBJ1-3; D remains unclear. This CDR3 region has 15 residues. The ends were cut back, 6 bases at V and 1 base at J, with 13 bases in the middle. CDR1 is SNHLY, CDR2 FYNNEI, per germline. CDR3 region: CASSLAGLSGNTIYF. As DNA, the CDR3 is TGTGCCAGCAGCCTAGCGGGGTTGTCTGGAAACACCATATATTTT.

This clone was seen a handful of times. The gene calls are TRBV5-4 and TRBJ2-5; tentatively, D is TRBD1 or TRBD2 (6 bases each). The tail of the sequence fits TRBJ2-7 better, so the J call may be wrong. From germline, CDR1 is SGHNT and CDR2 YYREEE (reference sequence). This CDR3 contains 13 residues. CDR3 DNA sequence: TGTGCCAGCAGTCGGGTGGGGGGCCACGAGCAGTACTTC. As protein: CASSRVGGHEQYF.

This clone was seen more than once but under ten times. This chain uses TRBV7-2 with TRBJ1-1; D is perhaps TRBD1 (6 bases). This CDR3 spans 17 amino acids. Looked up from germline, CDR1 is SGHTA and CDR2 is FQGNSA. Trimming stripped 5 bases from V and 4 bases from J, with 23 bases between. The CDR3 nucleotides read TGTGCCAGCAGCACAGGGATGAGGGGCGCCCGGGGCACTGAAGCTTTCTTT. It yields the protein CASSTGMRGARGTEAFF. The whole variable domain, remainder taken from reference TRBV7-2 and TRBJ1-1, is GAGVSQSPSNKVTEKGKDVELRCDPISGHTALYWYRQSLGQGLEFLIYFQGNSAPDKSGLPSDRFSAERTGGSVSTLTIQRTQQEDSAVYLCASSTGMRGARGTEAFFGQGTRLTVV.

This clone came up once. This chain joins TRBV4-1 and TRBJ2-5; 7 bases match TRBD1. The CDR3 totals 16 residues. Germline CDR1 reads MGHRA; CDR2 reads YSYEKL. V was clipped by 0 bases and J by 2 bases; unmatched bases: 6. CDR3 sequence (DNA): TGCGCCAGCAGCCAAGACACAGGGGCGAATCAAGAGACCCAGTACTTC. This codes for CASSQDTGANQETQYF.

The rearrangement links TRBV7-9 to TRBJ2-7, with 8 bases matching TRBD1. The CDR3 extends over 13 amino acids. V shed 8 bases, J shed 10 bases, and the junction held 13 bases outside the gene matches. Germline V gene lookup returns CDR1 SEHNR and CDR2 FQNEAQ (reference sequence). The CDR3 region is CASWKIPDRAQYF. CDR3 DNA: TGTGCCAGCTGGAAAATACCGGACAGGGCCCAGTACTTC.

The genes are TRBV14 and TRBJ1-6, with D possibly TRBD1 on 6 matching bases. V gave up 4 bases and J gave up 10 bases, with 11 bases separating them. Germline values: CDR1 SGHDN, CDR2 FVKESK. The CDR3 consists of 13 residues. The CDR3 protein is CASSPTGRSPLHF. DNA for the CDR3: TGTGCCAGCAGCCCGACAGGTAGATCACCCCTCCACTTT. The variable domain in full, completed from reference TRBV14 and TRBJ1-6, reads EAGVTQFPSHSVIEKGQTVTLRCDPISGHDNLYWYRRVMGKEIKFLLHFVKESKQDESGMPNNRFLAERTGGTYSTLKVQPAELEDSGVYFCASSPTGRSPLHFGNGTRLTVT.

The CDR3 DNA is TGTGCCATCAGTGGAGGACAGGGGTCGCAAGAGACCCAGTACTTC. It encodes CAISGGQGSQETQYF. The genes are TRBV10-3 and TRBJ2-5; 9 bases agree with TRBD1. The CDR3 is 15 amino acids. CDR1 is ENHRY and CDR2 is SYGVKD in the germline V gene. V was pared by 4 bases and J by 2 bases, with 5 bases of the junction left unmatched.

This chain joins TRBV27 and TRBJ1-6; D might be TRBD1 (5 bases). The CDR3 extends over 15 amino acids. Germline CDR1 MNHEY, CDR2 SMNVEV (reference sequence). V shed 2 bases and J shed 15 bases, with 20 bases lying between them. The CDR3 loop is CASSLASRALDLLHF. The CDR3 nucleotides are TGTGCCAGCAGTTTAGCGTCCAGGGCTTTAGATCTCCTCCACTTT.

The CDR3 here is CSVGGGLSYEQYF. Written as DNA, the CDR3 is TGCAGCGTTGGGGGGGGCCTGTCCTACGAGCAGTACTTC. The chain carries TRBV29-1 and TRBJ2-7; a weak D match, TRBD2 (7 bases). Between the trimmed V and J ends, which lost 4 bases and 1 base, there was a span of 11 bases. Germline V gene sequence: CDR1 SQVTM, CDR2 ANQGSEA. This CDR3 comprises 13 residues.

This chain links TRBV18 with TRBJ2-1; 7 bases are a match to TRBD2. Germline V CDR1 and CDR2: KGHSH, LQKENI. CDR3 length equals 14 residues. J was trimmed by 6 bases and V by 8 bases; bases with no gene match: 10. CDR3 nucleotides: TGTGCCAGCCGCAGGGAAGCGGGGTCCAATGAGCAGTTCTTC. The encoded protein is CASRREAGSNEQFF.

V gene TRBV5-6 combines with J gene TRBJ2-5, with a possible D match to TRBD1 (5 bases). The J call is in doubt because the DNA end fits TRBJ2-7 better. Germline V lookup: CDR1 SGHDT, CDR2 YYEEEE. The CDR3 has 14 amino acids. The CDR3: CASSLGGTGYEQYF. The CDR3 DNA reads TGTGCCAGCAGCTTGGGGGGCACCGGCTACGAGCAGTACTTC.

The chain's CDR3 is CASSLVESSSYEQYF. CDR3 coding DNA: TGTGCCAGCAGCTTAGTTGAGTCCAGTTCCTACGAGCAGTACTTC. The chain combines TRBV7-8 with TRBJ2-7; D uncertain. The CDR3 contains 15 residues. With 1 base removed from V and 1 base from J, the gap between germline ends came to 11 bases. CDR1 is SGHVS and CDR2 is FQNEAQ in the germline V gene.

V and J are TRBV7-8 and TRBJ2-3; TRBD1 is a possible D gene (5 bases). V shed 4 bases and J shed 5 bases, with 10 bases lying between them. Per the germline V gene, CDR1 is SGHVS and CDR2 is FQNEAQ. The CDR3 has 13 amino acids. CDR3 amino acids: CASSSNTGDTQYF. In nucleotides, the CDR3 is TGTGCCAGCAGCTCGAACACAGGAGATACGCAGTATTTT.

The V gene is TRBV5-1, the J gene TRBJ1-1; D is undetermined. The CDR3 loop spans 15 amino acids. Trimming shortened V by 4 bases and J by 4 bases, and 17 bases separated the two germline ends. Germline V gene lookup returns CDR1 SGHRS and CDR2 YFSETQ. The CDR3 bases are TGCGCCAGCAGCACGGGCCAACCAGGAGGCACTGAAGCTTTCTTT. Encoded protein: CASSTGQPGGTEAFF.

The chain carries TRBV5-4 and TRBJ1-2; 8 positions agree with TRBD1. The CDR3 has 14 residues. The germline CDR1 and CDR2 sequences are SGHNT and YYREEE (reference sequence). Trimming took 0 bases from V and 8 from J; bases not matched to a gene: 6. CDR3 sequence (DNA): TGTGCCAGCAGCTTGGAGGACAGGGCTTTGGGCTACACCTTC. Protein: CASSLEDRALGYTF.